These T cell receptor beta chains were read from a single sample in a study of blood T cell repertoires in COVID-19. Method: immunoSEQ multiplex PCR; TCRdb's copy keeps in-frame clones and lacks some. The data contain some 490,000 clones, less than 90% of them singletons. What was sequenced was PBMCs or T cells enriched from blood (not recorded which). The receptor set was obtained from a woman aged 55-70 years who had recovered from COVID-19. The CDR3 runs from the conserved cysteine through the conserved F or W. A D gene is named only where the DNA matches it firmly. Only part of the rows carry a size: once, few, many, or a class if the clone is expanded.

14	NA	TRBV7-9	NA	TRBJ1-4	CASSFRQNNEKLFF	TGTGCCAGCAGCTTCCGACAGAACAATGAAAAACTGTTTTTT
13	NA	TRBV12-3/TRBV12-4	NA	TRBJ2-3	CASSQDSAGTQYF	TGTGCCAGCAGTCAAGACTCCGCGGGTACGCAGTATTTT
14	NA	TRBV6-2/TRBV6-3	NA	TRBJ1-2	CASSYSEQFYGYTF	TGTGCCAGCAGTTACTCGGAACAGTTCTATGGCTACACCTTC
15	TRBD1	TRBV3-1/TRBV3-2	NA	TRBJ1-5	CASSQTRDRGQPQHF	TGTGCCAGCAGCCAAACCCGGGACAGGGGTCAGCCCCAGCATTTT
14	TRBD1	TRBV2	NA	TRBJ1-5	CASSSGTGEQPQHF	TGTGCCAGCAGCTCTGGGACAGGGGAACAGCCCCAGCATTTT
18	NA	TRBV19	once	TRBJ2-2	CASSIDRGWGTNTGELFF	TGTGCCAGTAGTATCGATCGGGGGTGGGGAACGAACACCGGGGAGCTGTTTTTT
17	NA	TRBV6-6	NA	TRBJ1-1	CASSPVSGGAMNTEAFF	TGTGCCAGCAGTCCGGTGTCCGGGGGGGCTATGAACACTGAAGCTTTCTTT
16	TRBD1	TRBV24-1	NA	TRBJ2-1	CATSDPADRTYNEQFF	TGTGCCACCAGTGATCCGGCGGACAGGACATACAATGAGCAGTTCTTC
16	NA	TRBV28	once	TRBJ2-3	CASSGRRGRGTDTQYF	TGTGCCAGCAGCGGTCGGCGGGGTCGGGGCACAGATACGCAGTATTTT
15	NA	TRBV18	once	TRBJ1-1	CASSPSGKGNTEAFF	TGTGCCAGCTCACCATCGGGGAAAGGAAACACTGAAGCTTTCTTT
13	TRBD1	TRBV27	NA	TRBJ1-4	CASRDRGREKLFF	TGTGCCTCCCGGGACAGGGGAAGAGAAAAACTGTTTTTT
11	NA	TRBV29-1	NA	TRBJ1-1	CSVEEGTEAFF	TGCAGCGTTGAGGAGGGGACTGAAGCTTTCTTT
16	TRBD1	TRBV2	NA	TRBJ2-1	CASSTMTGSSYNEQFF	TGTGCCAGCAGTACGATGACAGGGAGCTCCTACAATGAGCAGTTCTTC
13	TRBD1	TRBV5-1	once	TRBJ1-2	CASSFVGGNGYTF	TGCGCCAGCAGCTTCGTAGGGGGCAATGGCTACACCTTC
13	NA	TRBV12-3/TRBV12-4	NA	TRBJ1-1	CASENGGRTEAFF	TGTGCCAGCGAGAACGGGGGGAGGACTGAAGCTTTCTTT
15	NA	TRBV5-8	NA	TRBJ1-5	CASSLGGGNHQPQHF	TGTGCCAGCAGCTTGGGAGGCGGGAATCATCAGCCCCAGCATTTT
14	NA	TRBV9	NA	TRBJ1-2	CASSVDRSIYGYTF	TGTGCCAGCAGCGTAGACAGGTCAATATATGGCTACACCTTC
13	NA	TRBV19	NA	TRBJ1-1	CASSGQSNTEAFF	TGTGCCAGTAGTGGGCAGTCGAACACTGAAGCTTTCTTT
16	NA	TRBV6-1	NA	TRBJ1-4	CASSEVHSERGEKLFF	TGTGCCAGCAGTGAGGTCCACTCCGAGAGAGGCGAAAAACTGTTTTTT
15	TRBD1	TRBV5-5	NA	TRBJ1-2	CASSLGGTGDYGYTF	TGTGCCAGCAGCTTGGGAGGTACAGGGGATTATGGCTACACCTTC
16	NA	TRBV5-4	NA	TRBJ2-1	CASSSSGGSSYNEQFF	TGTGCCAGCAGCTCGTCTGGGGGCAGCTCCTACAATGAGCAGTTCTTC
13	NA	TRBV6-4	NA	TRBJ1-2	CASSEEGRGGYTF	TGTGCCAGCAGTGAAGAGGGCCGAGGAGGCTACACCTTC
17	NA	TRBV28	once	TRBJ2-1	CASSSPRSDRRINEQFF	TGTGCCAGCAGCTCCCCACGATCTGACAGGAGGATCAATGAGCAGTTCTTC
14	NA	TRBV5-6	NA	TRBJ2-1	CASTRRDSGGEQFF	TGTGCCAGCACCCGACGGGATTCGGGCGGTGAGCAGTTCTTC
16	NA	TRBV5-1	NA	TRBJ2-3	CASSEERGLGTDTQYF	TGCGCCAGCAGCGAAGAAAGGGGTTTAGGCACAGATACGCAGTATTTT